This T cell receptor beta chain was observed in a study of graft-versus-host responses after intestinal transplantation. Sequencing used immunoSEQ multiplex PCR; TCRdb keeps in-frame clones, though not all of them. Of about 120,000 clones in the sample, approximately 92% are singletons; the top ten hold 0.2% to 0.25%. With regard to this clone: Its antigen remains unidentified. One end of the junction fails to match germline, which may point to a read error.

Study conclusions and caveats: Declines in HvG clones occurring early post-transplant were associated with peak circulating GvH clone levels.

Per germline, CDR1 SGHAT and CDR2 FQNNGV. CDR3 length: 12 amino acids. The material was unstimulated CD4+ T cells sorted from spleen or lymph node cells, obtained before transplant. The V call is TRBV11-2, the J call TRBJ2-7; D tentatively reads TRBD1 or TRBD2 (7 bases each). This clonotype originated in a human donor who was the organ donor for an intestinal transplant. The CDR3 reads CASSPDRRERYF. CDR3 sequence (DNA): TGTGCCAGCAGCCCGGACAGGCGGGAGCGGTACTTC.